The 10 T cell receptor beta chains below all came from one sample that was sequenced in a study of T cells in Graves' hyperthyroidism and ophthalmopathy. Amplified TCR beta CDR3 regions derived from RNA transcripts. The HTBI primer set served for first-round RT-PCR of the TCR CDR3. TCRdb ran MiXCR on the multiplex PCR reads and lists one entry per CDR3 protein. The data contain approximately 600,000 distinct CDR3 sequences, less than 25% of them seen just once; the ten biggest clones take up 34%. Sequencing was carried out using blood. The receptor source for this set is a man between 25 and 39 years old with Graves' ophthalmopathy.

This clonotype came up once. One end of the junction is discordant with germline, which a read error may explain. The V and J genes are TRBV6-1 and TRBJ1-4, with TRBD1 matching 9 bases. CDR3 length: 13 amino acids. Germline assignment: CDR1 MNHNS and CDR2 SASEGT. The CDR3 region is CANSDRGRGKLFF. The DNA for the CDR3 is TGTGCCAACAGTGACAGGGGGAGGGGAAAACTGTTTTTT.

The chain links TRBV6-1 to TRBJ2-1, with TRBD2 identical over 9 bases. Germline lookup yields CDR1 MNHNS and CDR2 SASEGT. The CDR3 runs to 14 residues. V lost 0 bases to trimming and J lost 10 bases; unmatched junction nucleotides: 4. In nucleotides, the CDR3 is TGTGCCAGCAGTGAAGCGCTGCTAGCGGGAGAGCAGTTCTTC. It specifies CASSEALLAGEQFF.

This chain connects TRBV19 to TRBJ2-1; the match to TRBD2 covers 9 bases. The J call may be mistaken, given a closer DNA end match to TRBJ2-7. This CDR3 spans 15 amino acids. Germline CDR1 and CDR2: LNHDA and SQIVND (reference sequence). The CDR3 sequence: CATNSLAGLYNEQYF. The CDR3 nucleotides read TGTGCCACCAACTCGCTAGCGGGGTTATACAATGAGCAGTACTTC.

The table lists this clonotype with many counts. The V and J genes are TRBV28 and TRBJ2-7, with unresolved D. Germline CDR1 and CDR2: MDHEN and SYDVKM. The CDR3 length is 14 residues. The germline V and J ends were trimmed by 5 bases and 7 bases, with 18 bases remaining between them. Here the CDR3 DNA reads TGTGCCAGCAGTCTACTGACTGCCTTCTCGGAGCAGTACTTC. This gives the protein CASSLLTAFSEQYF.

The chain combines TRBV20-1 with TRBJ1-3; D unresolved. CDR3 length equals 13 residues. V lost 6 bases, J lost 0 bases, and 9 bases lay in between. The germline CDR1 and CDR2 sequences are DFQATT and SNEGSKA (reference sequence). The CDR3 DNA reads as TGCAGTGCCCAACAGCCCTCTGGAAACACCATATATTTT. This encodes CSAQQPSGNTIYF.

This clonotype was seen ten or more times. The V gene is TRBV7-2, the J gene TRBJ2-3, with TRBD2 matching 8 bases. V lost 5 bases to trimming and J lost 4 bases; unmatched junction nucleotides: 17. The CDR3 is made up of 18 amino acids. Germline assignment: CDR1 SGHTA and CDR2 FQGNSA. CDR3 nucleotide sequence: TGTGCCAGCAGCCGGGGAACAGCGGGAGCTCGGAGCCCAGATACGCAGTATTTT. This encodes CASSRGTAGARSPDTQYF.

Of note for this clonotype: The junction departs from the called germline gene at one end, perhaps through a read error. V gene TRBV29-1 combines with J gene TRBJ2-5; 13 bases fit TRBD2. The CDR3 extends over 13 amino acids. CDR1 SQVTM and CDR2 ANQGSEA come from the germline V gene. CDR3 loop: CSVAGLAGEAQYF. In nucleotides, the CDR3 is TGCAGCGTCGCCGGACTAGCGGGAGAGGCCCAGTACTTC.

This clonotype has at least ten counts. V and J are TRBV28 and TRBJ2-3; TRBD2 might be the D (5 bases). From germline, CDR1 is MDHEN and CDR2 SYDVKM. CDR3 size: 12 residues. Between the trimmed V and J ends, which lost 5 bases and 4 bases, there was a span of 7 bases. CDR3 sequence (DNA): TGTGCCAGCAGTCAACTAGCAGATACGCAGTATTTT. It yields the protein CASSQLADTQYF.

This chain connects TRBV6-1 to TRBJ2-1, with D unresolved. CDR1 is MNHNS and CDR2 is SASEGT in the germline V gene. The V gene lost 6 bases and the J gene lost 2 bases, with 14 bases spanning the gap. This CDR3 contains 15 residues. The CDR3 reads CASSRPAAAYNEQFF. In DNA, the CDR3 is TGTGCCAGCAGCCGTCCGGCGGCCGCCTACAATGAGCAGTTCTTC.

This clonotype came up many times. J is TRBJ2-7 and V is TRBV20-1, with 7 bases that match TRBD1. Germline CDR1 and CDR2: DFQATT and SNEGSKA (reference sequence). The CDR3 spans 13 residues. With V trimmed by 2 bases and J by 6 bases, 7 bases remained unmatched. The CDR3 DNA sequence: TGCAGTGCTAGATCCCGGACAGGTAGCGAGCAGTACTTC. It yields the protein CSARSRTGSEQYF.